Sequencing of this T cell receptor (beta chain) was carried out in a study of cytomegalovirus exposure and HLA in healthy donors. Regarding the study as a whole: CMV antigen specificity was confirmed in vitro for a few CMV-associated chains.

This clone was seen more than once but under ten times. The target antigen is unknown. PCR used 60 Vbeta primers and 13 Jbeta primers. Using immunoSEQ multiplex PCR, the repertoire was profiled, and TCRdb retains in-frame clones only, with some absent. The table has about 110,000 clones, 81% seen once. The ends lost 4 bases at V and 2 bases at J; junction bases unmatched: 6. This CDR3 has 14 residues. From germline, CDR1 is SQVTM and CDR2 ANQGSEA. Sequenced: PBMCs. The genes are TRBV29-1 and TRBJ2-3; 7 positions match TRBD2. This sequence was found in a woman between 25 and 40 years old in good health and CMV-seronegative. For the CDR3, the DNA is TGCAGCGTTGCGGGGGGATCCCTCACAGATACGCAGTATTTT. The encoded protein is CSVAGGSLTDTQYF.